The rows below give T cell receptor beta chains drawn from one sample of a study of siplizumab effects on memory and regulatory T cells. The assay was immunoSEQ multiplex PCR, and TCRdb's table has in-frame clones only and misses some. The sample has over 85,000 clones; roughly 93% are singletons. Specimen: CD8+ T cells sorted from blood. The receptors were sampled from a human donor in good health. Each CDR3 is given with its conserved first and last residue. The D gene is left open where the match is weak. Clone size appears in some rows only: once, few, many, or a class for an expanded clone.

size: once; V: TRBV6-6; D: -; J: TRBJ1-2; DNA: TGTGCCAGCGGCCCCGTGAGTGGCGGCTACACCTTC; CDR3: CASGPVSGGYTF
size: -; V: TRBV13; D: TRBD2; J: TRBJ2-5; DNA: TGTGCCAGCAGCTTTGGGCTTAGCGGGGCTGGTCAAGAGACCCAGTACTTC; CDR3: CASSFGLSGAGQETQYF
size: once; V: TRBV18; D: TRBD2; J: TRBJ2-7; DNA: TGTGCCAGCTCTAGCGGGACCTCCTACGAGCAGTACTTC; CDR3: CASSSGTSYEQYF
size: -; V: TRBV7-9; D: TRBD1; J: TRBJ2-1; DNA: TGTGCCAGCAGCACCCGGGACAGGGGGTCCAATGAGCAGTTCTTC; CDR3: CASSTRDRGSNEQFF
size: -; V: TRBV27; D: -; J: TRBJ2-1; DNA: TGTGCCAGCAGTTTTGAGAAGATTCCGAACAATGAGCAGTTCTTC; CDR3: CASSFEKIPNNEQFF
size: -; V: TRBV4-1; D: TRBD1; J: TRBJ1-1; DNA: TGCGCCAGCAGCCAGAGGGACAGCCCTGTCCCCACTGAAGCTTTCTTT; CDR3: CASSQRDSPVPTEAFF
size: -; V: TRBV6-5; D: TRBD2; J: TRBJ2-5; DNA: TGTGCCAGCAGTCTAACTAGCGCCCAAGAGACCCAGTACTTC; CDR3: CASSLTSAQETQYF
size: -; V: TRBV4-3; D: -; J: TRBJ1-2; DNA: TGCGCCAGCAGCCAAGGTTCGGGCAGGCCCCAAGGAGGTGGCTACACCTTC; CDR3: CASSQGSGRPQGGGYTF
size: -; V: TRBV7-8; D: -; J: TRBJ1-5; DNA: TGTGCCAGCAGCTTAGCTAATCAGCCCCAGCATTTT; CDR3: CASSLANQPQHF
size: -; V: TRBV10-3; D: TRBD1; J: TRBJ1-5; DNA: TGTGCCACCGGACAGGCCGAGACCAATCAGCCCCAGCATTTT; CDR3: CATGQAETNQPQHF
size: -; V: TRBV27; D: -; J: TRBJ1-6; DNA: TGTGCCAGCAGTTTATCGGCAGGGCTAGGTTCACCCCTCCACTTT; CDR3: CASSLSAGLGSPLHF
size: -; V: TRBV6-4; D: -; J: TRBJ2-3; DNA: TGTGCCAGCTCCCTAGCAACCACAGATACGCAGTATTTT; CDR3: CASSLATTDTQYF
size: -; V: TRBV7-6; D: -; J: TRBJ2-3; DNA: TGTGCCAGCAGCTTAGCCGGGGGCGGGGCAGATACGCAGTATTTT; CDR3: CASSLAGGGADTQYF
size: -; V: TRBV9; D: -; J: TRBJ2-7; DNA: TGTGCCAGCAGCCCCCGGGAAGCCTGGGAGCAGTACTTC; CDR3: CASSPREAWEQYF
size: -; V: TRBV27; D: -; J: TRBJ1-1; DNA: TGTGCCAGCAGTCAACTAGGGGGGTTGAACACTGAAGCTTTCTTT; CDR3: CASSQLGGLNTEAFF
size: -; V: TRBV6-5; D: -; J: TRBJ2-7; DNA: TGTGCCAGCAGTTACTCACCGGGCATTTCCACCTACGAGCAGTACTTC; CDR3: CASSYSPGISTYEQYF
size: -; V: TRBV27; D: -; J: TRBJ2-6; DNA: TGTGCCAGCAGTTTTATCGGCTCTGGGGCCAACGTCCTGACTTTC; CDR3: CASSFIGSGANVLTF
size: -; V: TRBV30; D: TRBD1; J: TRBJ1-6; DNA: TGTGCCTGGAGGGACAGGGGTTCACCCCTCCACTTT; CDR3: CAWRDRGSPLHF
size: -; V: TRBV19; D: -; J: TRBJ2-1; DNA: TGTGCCAGTAGTATAGGGCAGGGGGGATACAATGAGCAGTTCTTC; CDR3: CASSIGQGGYNEQFF
size: -; V: TRBV4-1; D: TRBD2; J: TRBJ2-7; DNA: TGCGCCAGCAGCCAAGATCGGTCGGCGGGAGCCGGCCACGAGCAGTACTTC; CDR3: CASSQDRSAGAGHEQYF
size: -; V: TRBV23-1; D: -; J: TRBJ2-7; DNA: TGCGCCGGCTGGAGCTTCCGGGTGATTAATGTTTACGAGCAGTACTTC; CDR3: CAGWSFRVINVYEQYF
size: -; V: TRBV28; D: TRBD1; J: TRBJ2-7; DNA: TGTGCCAGCAGACCGGGACAGGGTTACGAGCAGTACTTC; CDR3: CASRPGQGYEQYF
size: -; V: TRBV15; D: -; J: TRBJ2-7; DNA: TGTGCCACCAGCAGAGAACAAGGGAATACCTACGAGCAGTACTTC; CDR3: CATSREQGNTYEQYF
size: -; V: TRBV12-5; D: TRBD2; J: TRBJ2-3; DNA: TGTGCTAGTGGTTTGGGCGGGAGCGGTAGCACAGATACGCAGTATTTT; CDR3: CASGLGGSGSTDTQYF
size: -; V: TRBV27; D: -; J: TRBJ1-6; DNA: TGTGCCAGCAGTTTCCGACCAGGGGAATCACCCCTCCACTTT; CDR3: CASSFRPGESPLHF
size: -; V: TRBV4-1; D: -; J: TRBJ2-5; DNA: TGCGCCAGCAGCGGTGGACGCGACGAGACCCAGTACTTC; CDR3: CASSGGRDETQYF
size: -; V: TRBV25-1; D: -; J: TRBJ2-5; DNA: TGTGCCAGCAGTGGATACACAGAGCAAGAGACCCAGTACTTC; CDR3: CASSGYTEQETQYF
size: -; V: TRBV2; D: -; J: TRBJ2-1; DNA: TGTGCCAGCAGCCCAGGCTATAACTCCTACAATGAGCAGTTCTTC; CDR3: CASSPGYNSYNEQFF
size: -; V: TRBV27; D: -; J: TRBJ1-1; DNA: TGTGCCAGCAGGTTTTATGAAGACACTGAAGCTTTCTTT; CDR3: CASRFYEDTEAFF
size: -; V: TRBV30; D: TRBD1; J: TRBJ2-3; DNA: TGTGCCTGGAGTGTACAGGGGCCGGATACGCAGTATTTT; CDR3: CAWSVQGPDTQYF
size: -; V: TRBV7-9; D: -; J: TRBJ1-2; DNA: TGTGCCAGCAGCTCTTCGGGGGCCTTCTATGGCTACACCTTC; CDR3: CASSSSGAFYGYTF